The 21 T cell receptor beta chains below were found in one sample sequenced in a study of blood T cells in healthy people across ages. Together with a sample-barcoded 5' primer, a J-beta primer mix was included in a second PCR lasting about 6 to 11 cycles. MiXCR, run by TCRdb on the 5' RACE reads, gives a single entry per CDR3 protein. The sample contains hundreds of thousands of distinct CDR3 sequences, roughly 32% of which appear only once. The sequencing sample was made of blood. Source of these receptors: a woman of 80 years or more in good health.

The chain links TRBV4-3 to TRBJ1-3, with 7 nucleotides matching TRBD1. The CDR3 is made up of 16 amino acids. J lost 0 bases, V lost 0 bases, and 2 bases had no gene match. Germline-derived CDR1 and CDR2 are LGHNA and YSLEER. DNA for the CDR3: TGCGCCAGCAGCCAAGAACACAGGGGCTCTGGAAACACCATATATTTT. Translated: CASSQEHRGSGNTIYF.

In regard to this clonotype: The CDR3 carries no conserved terminal phenylalanine or tryptophan, so it likely arises from a read error. CDR3 nucleotide sequence: TGTGCCAGCTTAAGGGACCGCTACGGAAATCAGCCCCAGCATTGT. This codes for CASLRDRYGNQPQHC. This chain uses TRBV2 with TRBJ1-5, with a weak D call TRBD1 (5 bases). This CDR3 comprises 15 residues. The V gene's germline CDR1 is SNHLY and CDR2 FYNNEI. Trimming pared 8 bases from V and 4 bases from J, leaving 18 bases between.

The table lists this clonotype with many counts. The chain uses TRBV7-9 and TRBJ2-1; TRBD2 agrees at 9 bases. This CDR3 has 16 amino acids. The germline V gene encodes CDR1 SEHNR and CDR2 FQNEAQ (reference sequence). After removal of 8 bases from V and 6 bases from J, the junction contained 14 bases not matched to a gene. The CDR3 DNA is TGTGCCAGCGCCCTTTGGGCGGGTAGCGGGGGCAATGAGCAGTTCTTC. Translating gives CASALWAGSGGNEQFF.

This clonotype was recorded at least ten times. The chain recombines TRBV7-2 with TRBJ2-6, with 8 bases identical to TRBD1. Looked up from germline, CDR1 is SGHTA and CDR2 is FQGNSA. This CDR3 has 15 amino acids. Trimming removed 3 bases from V and 4 bases from J; junction bases left unmatched: 2. CDR3 region: CASSFQGAGANVLTF. Here the CDR3 DNA reads TGTGCCAGCAGCTTCCAGGGGGCCGGGGCCAACGTCCTGACTTTC.

Regarding this clonotype: A much larger clone lies one base from this, so it may be a read error. J is TRBJ2-5 and V is TRBV10-2, with 7 positions matching TRBD1. Gene TRBJ2-7 matches the end of the DNA better, so the J call may be wrong. The CDR3 runs 13 residues. Germline V gives CDR1 WSHSY, CDR2 SAAADI. CDR3: CAGSPGQPGEQYF. The CDR3 nucleotides are TGCGCCGGCAGCCCGGGACAGCCAGGCGAGCAGTACTTC.

About this clonotype: A much larger clone differs from this one at a single base, so this may be a read error. The chain joins TRBV5-5 to TRBJ2-3; TRBD1 agrees at 9 bases. Germline V gene data show CDR1 as SGHKS and CDR2 as YYEKEE (reference sequence). The length of the CDR3 is 15 residues. CDR3 bases: TGTGCCAGCGGCTTGGCGGGACAGGGCGGAGATACGCAGTATTTT. Its translation is CASGLAGQGGDTQYF.

This clonotype has at least ten counts. The chain employs TRBV5-8 and TRBJ1-2; TRBD1 matches 10 bases. V lost 4 bases, J lost 8 bases, and 8 bases stayed unmatched. This CDR3 contains 14 residues. Germline lookup yields CDR1 SGHTS and CDR2 YDEGEE. The CDR3 bases are TGTGCCAGCAGCCGGGGACAGGGGTCTAGGGGCTACACCTTC. Translation gives CASSRGQGSRGYTF.

This clonotype was seen repeatedly, ten times or more. This chain uses TRBV4-1 with TRBJ2-7; D is unclear. This CDR3 is built from 14 residues. The germline gives CDR1 MGHRA, CDR2 YSYEKL. Trimming left V 1 base short and J 3 bases short, with 10 bases between. CDR3 DNA sequence: TGCGCCAGCAGCCAAGGGGCGAGCTTCTACGAGCAGTACTTC. It yields the protein CASSQGASFYEQYF.

This clonotype showed up many times. This chain connects TRBV3-1 to TRBJ2-3; D not resolved. Germline V gene data show CDR1 as LGHDT and CDR2 as YNNKEL (reference sequence). The CDR3 is 14 amino acids. Trimming shortened V by 3 bases and J by 3 bases, and 10 bases separated the two germline ends. The CDR3 DNA reads TGTGCCAGCAGCCACGGCCGACGAACAGATACGCAGTATTTT. Translating gives CASSHGRRTDTQYF.

On this clonotype itself: A much more abundant neighbour one base away suggests this may be a read error. The chain combines TRBV5-6 with TRBJ2-5, with TRBD2 matching 7 bases. The assigned J gene may be wrong: the sequence end matches TRBJ2-1 better. The CDR3 spans 15 residues. The germline V gene encodes CDR1 SGHDT and CDR2 YYEEEE. The CDR3 reads CASSLVRASGETQFF. Here the CDR3 DNA reads TGTGCCAGCAGCTTGGTACGGGCTAGCGGAGAGACCCAGTTCTTC.

This clonotype was seen many times. The V and J genes are TRBV29-1 and TRBJ1-2; no clear D. Trimming pared 3 bases from V and 1 base from J, leaving 6 bases between. This CDR3 spans 12 amino acids. Looked up from germline, CDR1 is SQVTM and CDR2 is ANQGSEA. The DNA for the CDR3 is TGCAGCGTTGATGGTTTTAACTATGGCTACACCTTC. It encodes CSVDGFNYGYTF.

On this clonotype: A clone one base away is much larger, so this may be a read error. The V gene is TRBV11-3, the J gene TRBJ2-6, with no clear D. The CDR3 runs to 15 residues. The germline gives CDR1 SGHNT, CDR2 YENEEA. DNA of the CDR3: TGTGCCAACAGCCAACGGAATAGTGGGGCCAACGTCCTGACTTTC. Its translation is CANSQRNSGANVLTF.

Concerning this clonotype itself: Given a much more abundant clone one base away, this may be a read error. The V call is TRBV20-1, the J call TRBJ1-1; unclear D gene. This CDR3 contains 13 residues. From germline, CDR1 is DFQATT and CDR2 SNEGSKA (reference sequence). The CDR3 bases are TGCAATGCTATAGGGAGTTTTAACACTGAAGCTTTCTTT. Translated: CNAIGSFNTEAFF.

This clonotype was counted many times. J is TRBJ2-1 and V is TRBV6-1, with a weak D call TRBD2 (5 bases). The CDR3 length is 15 residues. The germline gives CDR1 MNHNS, CDR2 SASEGT. Deletions cut 6 bases from V and 6 bases from J, with 18 bases between. The CDR3 bases are TGTGCCAGCAGGGAGGAGATCAATCGTCCCAATGAGCAGTTCTTC. Translation: CASREEINRPNEQFF.

This clonotype has more than one count but fewer than ten. The CDR3: CASSEPGQGANTEAFF. In nucleotides, the CDR3 is TGTGCCAGCAGTGAACCGGGACAGGGAGCGAACACTGAAGCTTTCTTT. This rearrangement joins TRBV6-2 or TRBV6-3 to TRBJ1-1; TRBD1 aligns across 9 bases. The CDR3 has 16 residues. Germline V CDR1 and CDR2: MNHEY, SVGEGT. V was clipped by 5 bases and J by 1 base; unmatched bases: 8.

This clonotype showed up just once. This chain connects TRBV14 to TRBJ1-2, with TRBD1 as a possible D gene (5 bases). CDR3 length: 13 amino acids. The germline V and J ends were trimmed by 11 bases and 6 bases, with 19 bases remaining between them. CDR1 and CDR2 (germline): SGHDN, FVKESK. The CDR3 loop reads CADSQDYSHGYTF. As DNA, the CDR3 is TGTGCCGACAGCCAAGATTACAGCCATGGCTACACCTTC. Based on the CDR3 plus reference TRBV14 and TRBJ1-2, the full variable domain is EAGVTQFPSHSVIEKGQTVTLRCDPISGHDNLYWYRRVMGKEIKFLLHFVKESKQDESGMPNNRFLAERTGGTYSTLKVQPAELEDSGVYFCADSQDYSHGYTFGSGTRLTVV.

This clonotype has at least ten counts. This chain joins TRBV5-6 and TRBJ2-3; no definite D call. V lost 4 bases and J 4 bases, leaving 10 bases between the germline ends. The CDR3 spans 13 residues. The V gene's germline CDR1 is SGHDT and CDR2 YYEEEE. The CDR3 is CASSTVGADTQYF. The CDR3, as DNA: TGTGCCAGCAGCACCGTAGGAGCAGATACGCAGTATTTT.

J is TRBJ1-6 and V is TRBV28, with 9 bases fitting TRBD1. The CDR3 loop spans 16 amino acids. V was clipped by 1 base and J by 10 bases; unmatched bases: 8. The germline V gene encodes CDR1 MDHEN and CDR2 SYDVKM. The CDR3 DNA reads TGTGCCAGCAGTTTATTCTCGACAGGGGGGGGGTCACCCCTCCACTTT. Its translation is CASSLFSTGGGSPLHF.

This rearrangement joins TRBV7-2 to TRBJ2-5, with 7 bases identical to TRBD2. The tail of the sequence fits TRBJ2-7 better, so the J call may be wrong. Germline lookup yields CDR1 SGHTA and CDR2 FQGNSA. CDR3 length: 14 amino acids. CDR3 sequence reads: CASSLAGGVNEQYF. The CDR3 coding sequence is TGTGCCAGCAGCTTAGCGGGAGGGGTCAACGAGCAGTACTTC.

The CDR3 bases are TGTGCCAGCAGCGCCGAGTCCCGAGAGACCCAGTACTTC. It codes for CASSAESRETQYF. The rearrangement joins TRBV7-9 to TRBJ2-5; D is uncertain. The V gene's germline CDR1 is SEHNR and CDR2 FQNEAQ (reference sequence). The length of the CDR3 is 13 residues. The V and J ends lost 5 bases and 4 bases respectively, with 11 bases between them.

The table lists this clonotype with many counts. The chain links TRBV6-1 to TRBJ2-1; weak D call: TRBD1 (6 bases). V lost 6 bases to trimming and J lost 2 bases, with 14 bases between them. The CDR3 has 15 amino acids. Germline V gene data show CDR1 as MNHNS and CDR2 as SASEGT. The CDR3 coding sequence is TGTGCCAGCAGAGTCGGGGCAGGGGCCTACAATGAGCAGTTCTTC. Translation gives CASRVGAGAYNEQFF.